These 30 T cell receptor beta chains came from one sample sequenced in a study of blood T cell repertoires in COVID-19. Libraries were prepared by immunoSEQ multiplex PCR; TCRdb keeps only in-frame clonotypes and omits some of them. The sample comprises about 190,000 clones, about 87% of which are singletons, and about 1% rests with the top ten. The sequenced sample was peripheral blood. The source is a woman aged 18 to 35 who had recovered from COVID-19.

The DNA of the CDR3 is TGTGCCAGTAGTATCGACGACAGGGGTAATTCACCCCTCCACTTT. Translated, it gives CASSIDDRGNSPLHF. The J gene is TRBJ1-6, the V gene TRBV19; 8 bases are a match to TRBD1. J gave up 6 bases and V 3 bases, and 4 bases lay outside the gene matches. Germline CDR1 LNHDA, CDR2 SQIVND (reference sequence). The CDR3 has 15 amino acids.

The genes are TRBV15 and TRBJ2-2, with TRBD1 identical over 10 bases. The germline CDR1 and CDR2 sequences are LNHNV and YYDKDF (reference sequence). The V segment lost 3 bases and the J segment 2 bases; nucleotides outside the gene matches: 3. This CDR3 is 16 amino acids long. DNA for the CDR3: TGTGCCACCAGCAGGGGGACAGGGGATAACACCGGGGAGCTGTTTTTT. As protein: CATSRGTGDNTGELFF.

The chain has TRBV2 and TRBJ2-7, with D possibly being TRBD1 (6 bases). This CDR3 comprises 15 residues. V lost 7 bases and J lost 0, with 16 bases in between. CDR1 is SNHLY, CDR2 FYNNEI, per germline. CDR3 in DNA: TGTGCCAGCAAACCTGGGACATCGAGCTCCTACGAGCAGTACTTC. Translated: CASKPGTSSSYEQYF.

This sequence joins TRBV6-5 and TRBJ1-5; D is ambiguous. The length of the CDR3 is 16 residues. From germline, CDR1 is MNHEY and CDR2 SVGAGI. V was cut by 0 bases and J by 0 bases, with 9 bases left in between. The CDR3, as DNA: TGTGCCAGCAGTTACTCGGGCAGTCTTAGCAATCAGCCCCAGCATTTT. Protein: CASSYSGSLSNQPQHF.

This rearrangement joins TRBV2 to TRBJ2-2; maybe TRBD1 (6 bases). The CDR3 spans 14 residues. Trimming left V 10 bases short and J 0 bases short, with 12 bases between. Germline loops: CDR1 SNHLY, CDR2 FYNNEI. As DNA, the CDR3 is TGTGCCACAAACAGGGTTCCGAACACCGGGGAGCTGTTTTTT. It yields the protein CATNRVPNTGELFF.

V and J are TRBV29-1 and TRBJ1-1; 11 bases fit TRBD1. This CDR3 has 15 amino acids. The V segment lost 4 bases and the J segment 6 bases; nucleotides outside the gene matches: 10. CDR1 and CDR2 from the germline V gene are SQVTM and ANQGSEA. The CDR3 loop reads CSVGGGDRGGAEAFF. CDR3 coding DNA: TGCAGCGTTGGAGGAGGGGACAGGGGGGGAGCTGAAGCTTTCTTT.

J is TRBJ1-2 and V is TRBV5-6; TRBD1 agrees at 8 bases. Germline-derived CDR1 and CDR2 are SGHDT and YYEEEE. There are 13 residues in the CDR3. V gave up 4 bases and J gave up 4 bases; unmatched junction bases: 3. CDR3 amino acids: CASSPGTGYGYTF. In nucleotides, the CDR3 is TGTGCCAGCAGCCCGGGGACAGGCTATGGCTACACCTTC.

The chain joins TRBV7-3 to TRBJ2-3, with D perhaps matching TRBD2 (5 bases). Germline V gives CDR1 SGHTA, CDR2 FQGTGA. V gave up 2 bases and J gave up 6 bases, with 6 bases separating them. There are 12 residues in the CDR3. CDR3 amino acids: CASSLRTDTQYF. In nucleotides, the CDR3 is TGTGCCAGCAGCTTACGGACTGATACGCAGTATTTT.

This clone has just one count. V and J are TRBV27 and TRBJ1-2; 7 bases match TRBD1. With 6 bases clipped from V and 8 bases from J, the junction kept 9 bases outside the gene matches. This CDR3 comprises 13 residues. In germline, CDR1 is MNHEY, CDR2 SMNVEV (reference sequence). This chain's CDR3 is CASRPRQGSGYTF. The CDR3 DNA is TGTGCCAGCAGACCCCGACAGGGAAGCGGCTACACCTTC.

The chain has TRBV16 and TRBJ1-1, with D possibly TRBD1 on 5 matching bases. This CDR3 is 12 amino acids long. Germline CDR1 and CDR2: KGHSY and FQNENV. Between the trimmed V and J ends, which lost 6 bases and 10 bases, there was a span of 15 bases. This CDR3 reads CASRRNRGGAFF. CDR3 sequence (DNA): TGTGCCAGCAGACGGAACCGGGGGGGAGCTTTCTTT.

The chain carries TRBV7-3 and TRBJ2-1; TRBD1 might be the D (5 bases). This CDR3 has 16 amino acids. CDR1 and CDR2 from the germline V gene are SGHTA and FQGTGA. Trimming left V 2 bases short and J 1 base short, with 12 bases between. The CDR3 region has the DNA TGTGCCAGCAGCTTATCAGGGTTCGCATCCTACAATGAGCAGTTCTTC. This encodes CASSLSGFASYNEQFF. Based on the CDR3 plus reference TRBV7-3 and TRBJ2-1, the full variable domain is GAGVSQTPSNKVTEKGKYVELRCDPISGHTALYWYRQSLGQGPEFLIYFQGTGAADDSGLPNDRFFAVRPEGSVSTLKIQRTERGDSAVYLCASSLSGFASYNEQFFGPGTRLTVL.

Notes on this clone: One junction end disagrees with the germline gene, perhaps due to a read error. The gene calls are TRBV4-3 and TRBJ2-3, with D perhaps matching TRBD1 (5 bases). The germline gives CDR1 LGHNA, CDR2 YSLEER. The CDR3 runs to 17 residues. The CDR3 region has the DNA TGCGCCAGCAGCCAAGATCAGAACGGTCAGGGAAGTAAAGCCCAGAATTTT. Its translation is CASSQDQNGQGSKAQNF.

This chain links TRBV10-3 with TRBJ1-5, with D possibly being TRBD1 (5 bases). The V gene lost 1 base and the J gene lost 1 base, with 8 bases spanning the gap. Germline assignment: CDR1 ENHRY and CDR2 SYGVKD. The CDR3 is made up of 15 amino acids. Written as DNA, the CDR3 is TGTGCCATCAGTGAGTTGGGGGGGAGCAATCAGCCCCAGCATTTT. Translated: CAISELGGSNQPQHF.

The rearrangement joins TRBV11-3 to TRBJ2-3, with TRBD2 matching 11 bases. The CDR3 is made up of 15 amino acids. Germline values: CDR1 SGHNT, CDR2 YENEEA. Germline trimming cut 3 bases from V and 5 bases from J; bases unmatched to any gene: 4. CDR3 protein: CASSFLAGGLDTQYF. The CDR3 DNA sequence: TGTGCCAGCAGCTTCCTAGCGGGGGGCCTAGATACGCAGTATTTT.

The chain carries TRBV10-3 and TRBJ2-7; 7 bases line up with TRBD1. The CDR3 consists of 16 residues. V was clipped by 3 bases and J by 6 bases; unmatched bases: 14. Germline V gene lookup returns CDR1 ENHRY and CDR2 SYGVKD. This CDR3 reads CAISDDRQGPPGEQYV. Here the CDR3 DNA reads TGTGCCATCAGTGATGATAGACAGGGACCCCCTGGCGAGCAGTACGTC.

This clone was recorded only once. The J gene is TRBJ2-7, the V gene TRBV4-2, with D possibly TRBD1 on 5 matching bases. Trimming cost V 1 base and J 5 bases, with 9 bases left between them. Germline loops: CDR1 LGHNA, CDR2 YNFKEQ. The CDR3 has 13 amino acids. CDR3 nucleotides: TGTGCCAGCAGCCAAGGGGGCGGCAACGAGCAGTACGTC. It codes for CASSQGGGNEQYV.

The chain is built from TRBV4-2 and TRBJ1-6, with 9 bases aligning to TRBD1. V trimming: 4 bases; J trimming: 8 bases; junction bases outside the gene matches: 6. The CDR3 is 15 amino acids. CDR1 and CDR2 (germline): LGHNA, YNFKEQ. The CDR3 region has the DNA TGTGCCAGCAGCCCCAGGGGACAGGGAGATTCACCCCTCCACTTT. It codes for CASSPRGQGDSPLHF.

This chain uses TRBV18 with TRBJ2-7, with D perhaps TRBD1 (5 bases). Looked up from germline, CDR1 is KGHSH and CDR2 is LQKENI. V was shortened by 2 bases and J by 2 bases, with 7 bases between the two germline ends. This CDR3 contains 13 residues. Here the CDR3 DNA reads TGTGCCAGCTCACCAGGACAAACCTACGAGCAGTACGTC. Translation: CASSPGQTYEQYV.

The chain employs TRBV7-9 and TRBJ2-5; possibly TRBD2 for D (6 bases). V was clipped by 3 bases and J by 3 bases, with 11 bases between them. In germline, CDR1 is SEHNR, CDR2 FQNEAQ (reference sequence). The CDR3 extends over 14 amino acids. The CDR3: CASSFGGAKETQYF. The CDR3 DNA reads as TGTGCCAGCAGCTTTGGCGGGGCGAAAGAGACCCAGTACTTC.

The rearrangement links TRBV3-1 (or the pseudogene TRBV3-2) to TRBJ1-2; D gene ambiguous. From germline, CDR1 is LGHDT and CDR2 YNNKEL (reference sequence). The V end lost 0 bases, the J end lost 6 bases, and 20 bases lay between the germline ends. This CDR3 spans 17 amino acids. The CDR3 sequence is CASSQEIPRTTVDGYTF. CDR3 bases: TGTGCCAGCAGCCAAGAGATCCCCCGGACTACGGTGGATGGCTACACCTTC.

The chain recombines TRBV29-1 with TRBJ1-3; TRBD1 matches 9 bases. Germline V gene data show CDR1 as SQVTM and CDR2 as ANQGSEA. With 7 bases clipped from V and 2 bases from J, the junction kept 3 bases outside the gene matches. This CDR3 has 13 residues. The CDR3 region is CSAGTGPGNTIYF. In nucleotides, the CDR3 is TGCAGCGCCGGGACAGGGCCTGGAAACACCATATATTTT. The full variable domain, with the rest looked up from reference TRBV29-1 and TRBJ1-3, is SAVISQKPSRDICQRGTSLTIQCQVDSQVTMMFWYRQQPGQSLTLIATANQGSEATYESGFVIDKFPISRPNLTFSTLTVSNMSPEDSSIYLCSAGTGPGNTIYFGEGSWLTVV.

V gene TRBV7-2 combines with J gene TRBJ2-7; D gene ambiguous. The CDR3 runs 14 residues. The V gene lost 1 base and the J gene lost 5 bases, with 12 bases spanning the gap. Per germline, CDR1 SGHTA and CDR2 FQGNSA. The CDR3 DNA reads TGTGCCAGCAGCTTAGTAGGAGTTCCCCACGAGCAGTACGTC. Amino acids: CASSLVGVPHEQYV.

V is TRBV9 and J is TRBJ2-5; TRBD2 matches at 9 bases. The CDR3 consists of 18 residues. J was trimmed by 2 bases and V by 1 base; bases with no gene match: 12. From germline, CDR1 is SGDLS and CDR2 YYNGEE. The CDR3 here is CASSVSPRMTSGQETQYF. The CDR3 nucleotides are TGTGCCAGCAGCGTATCCCCCCGCATGACTAGCGGACAAGAGACCCAGTACTTC.

The chain is built from TRBV18 and TRBJ2-1, with 7 bases that match TRBD1. The junction had 11 bases not matched to a gene; V was cut back by 4 bases and J by 2 bases. This CDR3 contains 17 residues. CDR1 is KGHSH, CDR2 LQKENI, per germline. The CDR3: CASSQLRGLGTYNEQFF. The CDR3 DNA is TGTGCCAGCTCACAACTTAGGGGGCTCGGGACCTACAATGAGCAGTTCTTC.

V and J are TRBV27 and TRBJ1-1; D gene ambiguous. The CDR3 is 13 amino acids. Looked up from germline, CDR1 is MNHEY and CDR2 is SMNVEV (reference sequence). V gave up 8 bases and J gave up 0 bases, with 10 bases separating them. Written as DNA, the CDR3 is TGTGCCAGCCGGTCAAGCATGAACACTGAAGCTTTCTTT. It specifies CASRSSMNTEAFF.

This clone has just one count. The chain has TRBV19 and TRBJ2-5, with 10 bases identical to TRBD2. Germline-derived CDR1 and CDR2 are LNHDA and SQIVND (reference sequence). The CDR3 totals 15 residues. Unmatched junction bases numbered 12, after V lost 10 bases and J lost 4 bases. CDR3 sequence: CATGAGTSDIETQYF. The CDR3 region has the DNA TGTGCCACCGGGGCCGGGACTAGCGACATAGAGACCCAGTACTTC.

The chain carries TRBV13 and TRBJ2-3; tentatively, D is TRBD2 (5 bases). The CDR3 loop spans 15 amino acids. The V end lost 5 bases, the J end lost 0 bases, and 12 bases lay between the germline ends. Germline V gene sequence: CDR1 PRHDT, CDR2 FYEKMQ (reference sequence). The CDR3 DNA sequence: TGTGCCAGCAGCACCAGCGGAATAAGCACAGATACGCAGTATTTT. The encoded protein is CASSTSGISTDTQYF.

In DNA, the CDR3 is TGTGCCAGCAGTAAGTCTACGAGGGCTGAAGCTTTCTTT. Translating it yields CASSKSTRAEAFF. The J gene is TRBJ1-1, the V gene TRBV6-2 or TRBV6-3; D gene uncertain. The CDR3 consists of 13 residues. CDR1 is MNHEY and CDR2 is SVGEGT in the germline V gene. The V and J ends lost 5 bases and 6 bases respectively, with 13 bases between them.

The chain carries TRBV18 and TRBJ1-6; TRBD1 is a possible D gene (6 bases). V was pared by 6 bases and J by 0 bases, with 15 bases between. Germline V gene sequence: CDR1 KGHSH, CDR2 LQKENI. The CDR3 covers 17 residues. CDR3 amino acids: CASSATGQFSYNSPLHF. The CDR3 coding sequence is TGTGCCAGCTCCGCGACAGGTCAATTCTCCTATAATTCACCCCTCCACTTT.

This chain uses TRBV27 with TRBJ1-1; 8 bases are shared with TRBD1. Germline V CDR1 and CDR2: MNHEY, SMNVEV (reference sequence). The junction had 0 bases not matched to a gene; V was cut back by 0 bases and J by 0 bases. The CDR3 is made up of 15 amino acids. The CDR3 DNA follows: TGTGCCAGCAGTTTATCGGGACAGGTGAACACTGAAGCTTTCTTT. It encodes CASSLSGQVNTEAFF.